The rows below give T cell receptor beta chains drawn from one sample of a study of beta chain features in type 1 diabetes. Only in-frame clones appear in the TCRdb table, and some are missing; sequencing was by immunoSEQ multiplex PCR. The sample shows 970,000 or so clones, about a sixth of them seen only once. The sequenced sample consisted of naive CD4+ T cells from blood. The receptors stem from a woman aged 18-29 years in good health. Both conserved end residues are part of each CDR3.

>TRBV25-1
CASQGQGTHEQYF
>TRBV28
CASSSSGYNYNEQFF
>TRBV10-3
CAISTGSETQYF
>TRBV13
CASSLTRGMSYNEQFF
>TRBV6-1
CASSEIRDRGYGYTF
>TRBV19
CASSIDDAGVYNEQFF
>TRBV5-1
CASSLSTGGPYGYTF
>TRBV6-1
CASSELGAYEQYF
>TRBV2
CASRREGDEQYF
>TRBV7-6
CASSLEGEGAQYF
>TRBV7-2
CASTQTSGIRTQYF
>TRBV18
CASSPRVSQNTEAFF
>TRBV7-8
CASSEKRWESTKNIQYF
>TRBV6-5
CASSHPMNTEAFF
>TRBV7-2
CASSPSRHEQYF
>TRBV9
CASSVGGVGNEQFF
>TRBV5-4
CASRRDRDYGYTF
>TRBV7-2
CASSPTGYGEQFF
>TRBV7-8
CASSLHRTGNTGELFF
>TRBV29-1
CSVGEWGSGANVLTF
>TRBV9
CASSGANEKLFF
>TRBV6-5
CASSYGANSADTQYF
>TRBV5-4
CASSRNRGYTF
>TRBV7-9
CASSSTPGQGPYEQYF
>TRBV11-2
CASSLMIRDTQYF
>TRBV29-1
CSVLRREGHNEQFF
>TRBV28
CASSLVRGPGGPQHF
>TRBV27
CASSRTASNTIYF